The T cell receptor beta chain under discussion was sequenced for a study of T cell responses to AZD1222 COVID-19 vaccine. Only in-frame clones appear in the TCRdb table, and some are missing; sequencing was by immunoSEQ multiplex PCR. The sample contains over 100,000 clones, around nine tenths of which appear only once. In the case of this clone: Its antigen is as yet unknown.

Broader study findings: Of the AZD1222 recipients, only five to seven were seropositive at baseline. Increases in Spike-specific TCR breadth and depth were seen after two AZD1222 doses.

The V gene's germline CDR1 is SGHTA and CDR2 FQGTGA. This CDR3 comprises 12 residues. V was trimmed by 1 base and J by 6 bases, leaving 4 bases between them. The chain links TRBV7-3 to TRBJ2-1; D gene ambiguous. This clonotype was obtained from an adult in good health. Sequencing used peripheral blood, obtained on day 0 of AZD1222 vaccination. In nucleotides, the CDR3 is TGTGCCAGCAGCTTAAATAGCAATGAGCAGTTCTTC. Protein sequence: CASSLNSNEQFF. Full variable domain (outside the CDR3, taken from reference TRBV7-3 and TRBJ2-1): GAGVSQTPSNKVTEKGKYVELRCDPISGHTALYWYRQSLGQGPEFLIYFQGTGAADDSGLPNDRFFAVRPEGSVSTLKIQRTERGDSAVYLCASSLNSNEQFFGPGTRLTVL.